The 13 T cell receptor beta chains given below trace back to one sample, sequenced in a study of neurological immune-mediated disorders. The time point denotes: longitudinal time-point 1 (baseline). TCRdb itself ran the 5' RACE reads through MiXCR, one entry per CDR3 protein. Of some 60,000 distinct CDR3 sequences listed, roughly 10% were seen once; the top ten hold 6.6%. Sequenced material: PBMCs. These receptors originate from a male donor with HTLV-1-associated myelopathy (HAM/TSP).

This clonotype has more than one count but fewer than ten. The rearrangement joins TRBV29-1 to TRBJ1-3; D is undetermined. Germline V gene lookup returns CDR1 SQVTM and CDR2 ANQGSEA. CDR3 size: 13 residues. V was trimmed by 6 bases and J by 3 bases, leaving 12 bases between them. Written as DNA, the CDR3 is TGCAGCGTCGCAGGCACGGTTGGAAACACCATATATTTT. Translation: CSVAGTVGNTIYF.

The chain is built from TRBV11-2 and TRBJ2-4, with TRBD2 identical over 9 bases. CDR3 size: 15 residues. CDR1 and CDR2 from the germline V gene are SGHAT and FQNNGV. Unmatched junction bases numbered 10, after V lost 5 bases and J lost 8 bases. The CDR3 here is CASSPGAGGPDIQYF. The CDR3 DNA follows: TGTGCCAGCAGCCCAGGGGCGGGGGGGCCCGACATTCAGTACTTC.

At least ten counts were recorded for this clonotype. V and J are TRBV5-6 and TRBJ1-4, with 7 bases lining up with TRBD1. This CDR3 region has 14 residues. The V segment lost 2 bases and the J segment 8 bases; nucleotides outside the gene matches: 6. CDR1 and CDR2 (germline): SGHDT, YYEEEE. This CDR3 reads CASSLPGQMEKLFF. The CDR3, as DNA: TGTGCCAGCAGCTTACCGGGACAGATGGAAAAACTGTTTTTT.

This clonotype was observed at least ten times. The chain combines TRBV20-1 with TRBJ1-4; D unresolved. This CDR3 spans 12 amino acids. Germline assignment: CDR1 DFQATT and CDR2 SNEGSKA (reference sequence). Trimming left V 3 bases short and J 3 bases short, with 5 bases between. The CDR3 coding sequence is TGCAGTGCTAGGGGATCTAATGAAAAACTGTTTTTT. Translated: CSARGSNEKLFF.

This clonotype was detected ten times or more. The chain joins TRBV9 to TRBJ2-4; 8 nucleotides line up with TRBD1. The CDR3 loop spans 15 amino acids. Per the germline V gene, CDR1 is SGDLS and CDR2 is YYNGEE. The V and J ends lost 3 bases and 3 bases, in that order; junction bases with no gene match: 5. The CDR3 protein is CASSGTGLGKNIQYF. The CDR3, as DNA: TGTGCCAGCAGCGGGACAGGGCTCGGCAAAAACATTCAGTACTTC.

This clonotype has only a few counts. CDR3 sequence reads: CASSQEAARAIEAFF. CDR3 sequence (DNA): TGCGCCAGCAGCCAAGAAGCGGCCAGGGCTATAGAAGCTTTCTTT. V usage is TRBV4-3 and J usage is TRBJ1-1; perhaps TRBD1 as D (5 bases). Deletions cut 0 bases from V and 8 bases from J, with 16 bases between. Per the germline V gene, CDR1 is LGHNA and CDR2 is YSLEER. This CDR3 is built from 15 residues.

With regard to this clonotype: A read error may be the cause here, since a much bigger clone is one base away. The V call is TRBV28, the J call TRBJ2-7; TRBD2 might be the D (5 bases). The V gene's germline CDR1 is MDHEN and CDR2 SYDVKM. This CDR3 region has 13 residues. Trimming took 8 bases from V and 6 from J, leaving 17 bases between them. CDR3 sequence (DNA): TGTGCCAGCTCTAGCTCGCTACCCCTCGAGCAGTACTTC. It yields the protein CASSSSLPLEQYF.

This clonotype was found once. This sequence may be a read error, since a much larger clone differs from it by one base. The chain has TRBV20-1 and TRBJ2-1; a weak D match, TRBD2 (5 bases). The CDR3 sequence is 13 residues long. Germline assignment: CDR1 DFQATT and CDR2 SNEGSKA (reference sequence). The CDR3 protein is CSARAGIYNDQFF. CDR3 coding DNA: TGCAGTGCTAGAGCGGGGATCTACAATGATCAGTTCTTC.

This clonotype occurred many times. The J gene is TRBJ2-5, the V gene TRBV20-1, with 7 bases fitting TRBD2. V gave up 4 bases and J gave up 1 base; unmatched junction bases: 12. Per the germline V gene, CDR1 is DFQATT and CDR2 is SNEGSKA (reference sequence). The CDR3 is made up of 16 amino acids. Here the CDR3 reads CSANNLGRERQETQYF. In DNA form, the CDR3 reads TGCAGTGCTAATAACTTAGGGCGGGAGCGCCAAGAGACCCAGTACTTC.

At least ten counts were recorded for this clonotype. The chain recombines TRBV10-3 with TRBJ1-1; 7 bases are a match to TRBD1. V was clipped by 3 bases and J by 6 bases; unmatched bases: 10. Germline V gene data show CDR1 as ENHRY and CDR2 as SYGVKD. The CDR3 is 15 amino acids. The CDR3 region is CAISDPRQGKAEAFF. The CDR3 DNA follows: TGTGCCATCAGTGATCCCCGACAGGGAAAGGCTGAAGCTTTCTTT.

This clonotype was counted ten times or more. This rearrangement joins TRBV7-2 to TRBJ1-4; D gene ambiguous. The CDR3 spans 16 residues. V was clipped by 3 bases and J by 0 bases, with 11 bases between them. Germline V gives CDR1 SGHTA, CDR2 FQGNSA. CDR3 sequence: CASSLVLHATNEKLFF. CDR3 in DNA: TGTGCCAGCAGCTTGGTGCTTCACGCAACTAATGAAAAACTGTTTTTT.

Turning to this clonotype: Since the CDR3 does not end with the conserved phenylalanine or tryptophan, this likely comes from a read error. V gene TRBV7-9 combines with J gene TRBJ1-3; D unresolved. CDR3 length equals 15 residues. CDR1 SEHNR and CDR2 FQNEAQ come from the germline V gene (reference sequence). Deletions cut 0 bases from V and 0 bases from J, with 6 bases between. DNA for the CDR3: TGTGCCAGCAGCTTAGCAGAACTCTCTGGAAACACCATATATGTT. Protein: CASSLAELSGNTIYV.

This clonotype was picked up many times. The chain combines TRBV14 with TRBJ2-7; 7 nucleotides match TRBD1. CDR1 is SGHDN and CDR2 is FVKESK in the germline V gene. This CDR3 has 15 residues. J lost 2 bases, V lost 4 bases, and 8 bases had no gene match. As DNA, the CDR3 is TGTGCCAGCAGCCTACGCCGGGACAGCCCCTACGAGCAGTACTTC. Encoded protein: CASSLRRDSPYEQYF.